This T cell receptor (beta chain) was captured in a study of blood T cell repertoires in COVID-19. V lost 4 bases to trimming and J lost 5 bases; unmatched junction nucleotides: 7. Per germline, CDR1 ENHRY and CDR2 SYGVKD. This CDR3 has 14 amino acids. TCRdb keeps only in-frame clones here, not all; method: immunoSEQ multiplex PCR. The repertoire holds about 86,000 clones, with around four fifths as singletons. This sequence was found in a man between 45 and 60 years old with acute or convalescent COVID-19. Sequencing input: peripheral blood. The chain joins TRBV10-3 to TRBJ2-5; 7 nucleotides agree with TRBD1. This chain's CDR3 is CAISGRQGGETQYF. In DNA form, the CDR3 reads TGTGCCATCAGTGGGAGACAGGGCGGGGAGACCCAGTACTTC.